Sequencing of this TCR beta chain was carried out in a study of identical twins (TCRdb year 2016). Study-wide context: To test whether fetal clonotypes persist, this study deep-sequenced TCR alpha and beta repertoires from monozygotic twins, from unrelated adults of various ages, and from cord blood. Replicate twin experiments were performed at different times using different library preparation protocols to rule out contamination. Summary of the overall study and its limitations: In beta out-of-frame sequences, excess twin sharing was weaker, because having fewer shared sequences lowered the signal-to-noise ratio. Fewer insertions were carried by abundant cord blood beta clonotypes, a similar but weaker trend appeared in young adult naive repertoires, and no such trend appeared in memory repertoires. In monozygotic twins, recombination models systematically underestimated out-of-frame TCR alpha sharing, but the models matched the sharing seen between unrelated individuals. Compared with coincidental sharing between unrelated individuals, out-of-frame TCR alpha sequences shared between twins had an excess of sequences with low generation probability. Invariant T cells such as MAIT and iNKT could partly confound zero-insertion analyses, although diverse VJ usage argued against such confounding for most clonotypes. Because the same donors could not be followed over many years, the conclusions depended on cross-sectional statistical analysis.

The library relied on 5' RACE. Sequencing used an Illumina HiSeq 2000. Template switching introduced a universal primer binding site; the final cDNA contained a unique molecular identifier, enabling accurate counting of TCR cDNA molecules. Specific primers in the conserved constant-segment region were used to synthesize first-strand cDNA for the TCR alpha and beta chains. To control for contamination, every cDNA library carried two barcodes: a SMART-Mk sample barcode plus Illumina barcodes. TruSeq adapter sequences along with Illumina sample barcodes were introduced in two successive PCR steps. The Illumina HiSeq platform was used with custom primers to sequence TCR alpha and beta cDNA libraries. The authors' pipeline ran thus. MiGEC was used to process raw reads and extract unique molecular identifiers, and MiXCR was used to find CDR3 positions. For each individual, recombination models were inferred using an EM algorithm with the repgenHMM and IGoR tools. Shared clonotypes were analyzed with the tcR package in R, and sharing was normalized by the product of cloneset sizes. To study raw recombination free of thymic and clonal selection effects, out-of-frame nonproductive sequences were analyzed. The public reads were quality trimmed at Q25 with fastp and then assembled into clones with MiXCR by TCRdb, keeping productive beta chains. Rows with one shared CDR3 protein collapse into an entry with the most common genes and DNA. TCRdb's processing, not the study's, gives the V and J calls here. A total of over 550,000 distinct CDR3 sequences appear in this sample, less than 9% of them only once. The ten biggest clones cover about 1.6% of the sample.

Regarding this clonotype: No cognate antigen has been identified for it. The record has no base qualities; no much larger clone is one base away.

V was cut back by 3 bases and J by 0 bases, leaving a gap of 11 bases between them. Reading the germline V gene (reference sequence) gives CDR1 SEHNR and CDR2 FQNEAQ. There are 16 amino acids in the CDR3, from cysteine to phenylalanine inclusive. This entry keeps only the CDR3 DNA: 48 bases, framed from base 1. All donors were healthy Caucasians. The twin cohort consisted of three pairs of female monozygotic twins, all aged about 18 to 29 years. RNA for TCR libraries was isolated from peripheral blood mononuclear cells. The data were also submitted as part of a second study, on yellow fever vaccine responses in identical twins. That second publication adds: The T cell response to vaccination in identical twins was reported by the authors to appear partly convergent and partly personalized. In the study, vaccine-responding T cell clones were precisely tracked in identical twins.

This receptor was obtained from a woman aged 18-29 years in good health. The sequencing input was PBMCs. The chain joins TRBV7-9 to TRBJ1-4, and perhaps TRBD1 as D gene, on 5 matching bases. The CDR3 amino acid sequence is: CASSLGRESTNEKLFF. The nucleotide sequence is TGTGCCAGCAGCTTGGGGCGTGAGTCAACTAATGAAAAACTGTTTTTT.